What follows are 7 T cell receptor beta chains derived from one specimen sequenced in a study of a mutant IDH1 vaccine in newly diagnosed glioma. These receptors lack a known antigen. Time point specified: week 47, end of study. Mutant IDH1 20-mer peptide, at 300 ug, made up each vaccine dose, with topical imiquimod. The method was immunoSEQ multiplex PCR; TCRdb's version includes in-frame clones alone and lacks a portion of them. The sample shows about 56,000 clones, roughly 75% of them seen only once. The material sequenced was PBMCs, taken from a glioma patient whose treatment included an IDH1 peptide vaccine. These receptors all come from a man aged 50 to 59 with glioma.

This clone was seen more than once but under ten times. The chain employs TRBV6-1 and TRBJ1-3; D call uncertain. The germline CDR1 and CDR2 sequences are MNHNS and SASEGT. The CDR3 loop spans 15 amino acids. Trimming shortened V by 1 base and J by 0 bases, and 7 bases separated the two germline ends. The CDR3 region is CASSEGPISGNTIYF. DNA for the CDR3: TGTGCCAGCAGTGAAGGGCCAATCTCTGGAAACACCATATATTTT.

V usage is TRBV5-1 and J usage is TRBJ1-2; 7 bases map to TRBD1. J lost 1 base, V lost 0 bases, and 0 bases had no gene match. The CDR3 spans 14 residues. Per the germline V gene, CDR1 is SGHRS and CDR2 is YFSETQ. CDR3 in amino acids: CASSLGDSNYGYTF. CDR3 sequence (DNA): TGCGCCAGCAGCTTGGGGGACAGTAACTATGGCTACACCTTC.

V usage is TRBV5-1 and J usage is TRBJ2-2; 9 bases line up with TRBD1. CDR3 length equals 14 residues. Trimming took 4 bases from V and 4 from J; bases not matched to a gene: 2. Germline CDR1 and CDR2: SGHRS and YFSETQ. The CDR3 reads CASSRTGATGELFF. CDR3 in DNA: TGCGCCAGCAGCCGGACAGGGGCCACCGGGGAGCTGTTTTTT.

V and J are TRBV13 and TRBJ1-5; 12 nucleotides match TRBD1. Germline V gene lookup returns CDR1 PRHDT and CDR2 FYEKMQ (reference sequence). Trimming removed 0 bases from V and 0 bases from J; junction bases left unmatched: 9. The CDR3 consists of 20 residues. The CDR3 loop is CASSLGGGTGGHYSNQPQHF. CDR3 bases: TGTGCCAGCAGCTTAGGTGGAGGGACAGGGGGCCACTATAGCAATCAGCCCCAGCATTTT. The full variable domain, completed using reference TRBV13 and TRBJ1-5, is AAGVIQSPRHLIKEKRETATLKCYPIPRHDTVYWYQQGPGQDPQFLISFYEKMQSDKGSIPDRFSAQQFSDYHSELNMSSLELGDSALYFCASSLGGGTGGHYSNQPQHFGDGTRLSIL.

The CDR3 loop reads CASSAGGEKLFF. CDR3 sequence (DNA): TGTGCCAGCAGTGCAGGGGGTGAAAAACTGTTTTTT. The chain couples TRBV2 to TRBJ1-4, with TRBD1 matching over 7 bases. This CDR3 has 12 amino acids. Germline trimming cut 4 bases from V and 7 bases from J; bases unmatched to any gene: 0. Per germline, CDR1 SNHLY and CDR2 FYNNEI.

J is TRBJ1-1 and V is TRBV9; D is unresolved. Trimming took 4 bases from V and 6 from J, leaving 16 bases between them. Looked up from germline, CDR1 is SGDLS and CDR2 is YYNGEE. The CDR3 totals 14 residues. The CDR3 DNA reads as TGTGCCAGCAGCACTCACAGCACCGGGGCTGAAGCTTTCTTT. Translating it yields CASSTHSTGAEAFF.

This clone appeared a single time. The DNA of the CDR3 is TGTGCCAGCACCAGGAGAACCGGGGAGCTGTTTTTT. Its translation is CASTRRTGELFF. V usage is TRBV7-8 and J usage is TRBJ2-2; D gene ambiguous. Trimming left V 7 bases short and J 5 bases short, with 8 bases between. The CDR3 consists of 12 residues. Germline V gene data show CDR1 as SGHVS and CDR2 as FQNEAQ.